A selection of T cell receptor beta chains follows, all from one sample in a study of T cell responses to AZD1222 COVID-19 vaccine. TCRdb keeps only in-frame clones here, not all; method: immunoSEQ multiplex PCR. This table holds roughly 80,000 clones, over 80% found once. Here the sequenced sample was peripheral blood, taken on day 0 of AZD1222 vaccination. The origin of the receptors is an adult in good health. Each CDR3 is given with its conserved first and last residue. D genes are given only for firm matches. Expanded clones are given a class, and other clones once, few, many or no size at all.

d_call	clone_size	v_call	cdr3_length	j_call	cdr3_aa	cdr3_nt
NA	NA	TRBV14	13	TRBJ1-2	CASSLPEGYGYTF	TGTGCCAGCAGCCTTCCGGAGGGCTATGGCTACACCTTC
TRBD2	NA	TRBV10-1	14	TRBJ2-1	CASSEGLAGDEQFF	TGCGCCAGCAGTGAGGGACTAGCGGGGGATGAGCAGTTCTTC
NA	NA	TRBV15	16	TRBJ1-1	CATSRDLTRGWTEAFF	TGTGCCACCAGCAGAGATCTTACACGGGGCTGGACTGAAGCTTTCTTT
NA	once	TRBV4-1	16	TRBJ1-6	CASSLTRTGSGSPLHF	TGCGCCAGCAGCCTCACCCGTACAGGCTCAGGCTCACCCCTCCACTTT
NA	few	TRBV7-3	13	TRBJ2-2	CASSPRPTGELFF	TGTGCCAGCAGCCCTAGGCCCACCGGGGAGCTGTTTTTT
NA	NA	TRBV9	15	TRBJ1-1	CASSVDFSWGTEAFF	TGTGCCAGCAGCGTAGATTTTTCGTGGGGCACTGAAGCTTTCTTT
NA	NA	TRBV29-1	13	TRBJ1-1	CSVTGTSNTEAFF	TGCAGCGTCACCGGGACATCGAACACTGAAGCTTTCTTT
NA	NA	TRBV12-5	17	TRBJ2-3	CASGLAPPNSPRDTQYF	TGTGCTAGTGGTTTGGCCCCACCCAACTCGCCTCGGGATACGCAGTATTTT
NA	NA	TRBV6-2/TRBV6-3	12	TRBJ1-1	CASSYPGAEAFF	TGTGCCAGCAGTTACCCGGGCGCTGAAGCTTTCTTT
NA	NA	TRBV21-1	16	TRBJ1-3	CASSTLRTPGQPARYF	TGTGCCAGCAGCACGTTAAGGACACCGGGACAGCCCGCTAGATATTTT
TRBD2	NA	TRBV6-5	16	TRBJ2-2	CASSYSRLAGTGELFF	TGTGCCAGCAGTTACTCGAGGCTAGCGGGGACCGGGGAGCTGTTTTTT
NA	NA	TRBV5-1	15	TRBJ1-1	CASSFLGAVSVDAFF	TGCGCCAGCAGTTTCCTAGGAGCGGTGTCAGTGGATGCTTTCTTT
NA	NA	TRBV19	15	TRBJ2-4	CASSKTVLTKNIQYF	TGTGCCAGTAGTAAGACGGTCTTAACCAAAAACATTCAGTACTTC
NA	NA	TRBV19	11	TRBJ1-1	CASFSGLEAFF	TGTGCCAGTTTCTCGGGTCTAGAAGCTTTCTTT
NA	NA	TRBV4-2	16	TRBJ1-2	CASSQEATQAAYGYTF	TGTGCCAGCAGCCAAGAAGCGACCCAGGCGGCTTATGGCTACACCTTC
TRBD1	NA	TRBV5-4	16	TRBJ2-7	CASSLFEVRGRDRPYF	TGTGCCAGCAGCTTGTTTGAGGTGAGGGGACGGGACAGGCCTTACTTC
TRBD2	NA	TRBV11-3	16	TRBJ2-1	CASSSWTSGGPHEQFF	TGTGCCAGCAGCTCCTGGACTAGCGGGGGGCCCCATGAGCAGTTCTTC
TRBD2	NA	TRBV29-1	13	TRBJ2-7	CSVFGGGSYEQYF	TGCAGCGTTTTTGGGGGGGGATCCTACGAGCAGTACTTC
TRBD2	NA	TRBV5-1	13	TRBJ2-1	CASSQETSDEQFF	TGCGCCAGCAGCCAAGAGACTAGCGATGAGCAGTTCTTC
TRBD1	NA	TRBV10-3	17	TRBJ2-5	CAISKPGAGQGTETQYF	TGTGCCATCAGTAAACCGGGGGCGGGACAGGGGACAGAGACCCAGTACTTC
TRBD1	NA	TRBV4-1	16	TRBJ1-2	CASSQGQRQGARGYTF	TGCGCCAGCAGCCAAGGCCAGAGACAGGGGGCGCGAGGCTACACCTTC
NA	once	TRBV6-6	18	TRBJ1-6	CASSRSQDRANYNSPLHF	TGTGCCAGCAGCCGATCACAGGACAGAGCAAACTATAATTCACCCCTCCACTTT
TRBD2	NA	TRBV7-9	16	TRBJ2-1	CASSLTSQASYNEQFF	TGTGCCAGCAGCTTGACTAGCCAAGCTTCCTACAATGAGCAGTTCTTC
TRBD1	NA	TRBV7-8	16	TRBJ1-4	CASSRGQGNGGEKLFF	TGTGCCAGCAGCCGAGGACAGGGGAACGGGGGTGAAAAACTGTTTTTT
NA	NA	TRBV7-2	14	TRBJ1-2	CASSLGGANYGYTF	TGTGCCAGCAGCTTAGGGGGAGCTAACTATGGCTACACCTTC
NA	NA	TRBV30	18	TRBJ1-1	CAWSPTPGTTTRHTEAFF	TGTGCCTGGAGCCCTACCCCTGGGACAACCACCCGACACACTGAAGCTTTCTTT
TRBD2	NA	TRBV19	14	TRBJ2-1	CASDKSGGYNEQFF	TGTGCCAGCGACAAATCGGGGGGTTACAATGAGCAGTTCTTC
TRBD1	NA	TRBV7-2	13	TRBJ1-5	CASSLAGGQPQHF	TGTGCCAGCAGCCTAGCAGGGGGTCAGCCCCAGCATTTT
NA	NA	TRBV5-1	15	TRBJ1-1	CASSFGPITNTEAFF	TGCGCCAGCAGCTTCGGACCGATCACGAACACTGAAGCTTTCTTT
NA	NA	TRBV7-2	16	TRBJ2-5	CASSSSPRTGQETQYF	TGTGCCAGCAGCTCTAGTCCCCGTACAGGTCAAGAGACCCAGTACTTC
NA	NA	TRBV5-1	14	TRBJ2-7	CASSLAVGSYEQYF	TGCGCCAGCAGCTTGGCCGTAGGCTCCTACGAGCAGTACTTC
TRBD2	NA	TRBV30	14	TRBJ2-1	CAWGSGGKGNEQFF	TGTGCCTGGGGTAGCGGGGGGAAAGGTAATGAGCAGTTCTTC
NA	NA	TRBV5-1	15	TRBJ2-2	CASSTRQGLTGELFF	TGCGCCAGCAGTACAAGACAGGGACTCACCGGGGAGCTGTTTTTT
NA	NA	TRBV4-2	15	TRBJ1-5	CASSQGVYSNQPQHF	TGTGCCAGCAGCCAAGGGGTTTATAGCAATCAGCCCCAGCATTTT
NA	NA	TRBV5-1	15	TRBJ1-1	CASSFGGGATTEAFF	TGCGCCAGCAGCTTCGGAGGGGGGGCGACCACTGAAGCTTTCTTT
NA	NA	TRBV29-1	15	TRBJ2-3	CSVDGRKANTDTQYF	TGCAGCGTTGATGGTCGGAAAGCGAACACAGATACGCAGTATTTT
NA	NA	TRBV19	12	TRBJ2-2	CASSKDAGELFF	TGTGCCAGTAGTAAGGATGCAGGGGAGCTGTTTTTT
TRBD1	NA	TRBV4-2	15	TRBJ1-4	CASSQGTGGSEKLFF	TGTGCCAGCAGCCAAGGGACAGGGGGCAGTGAAAAACTGTTTTTT
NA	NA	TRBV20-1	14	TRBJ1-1	CSASVRGGDTEAFF	TGCAGTGCTAGTGTCCGGGGGGGTGACACTGAAGCTTTCTTT
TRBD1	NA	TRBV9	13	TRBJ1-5	CASSVGTGGAQHF	TGTGCCAGCAGCGTAGGGACAGGGGGCGCCCAGCATTTT
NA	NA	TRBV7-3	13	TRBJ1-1	CASCAPGSTEAFF	TGTGCCAGCTGCGCCCCGGGGTCAACTGAAGCTTTCTTT